A selection of T cell receptor beta chains follows, all from one sample in a study of CD8+CD57+ T cells in acquired aplastic anemia. One entry per CDR3 protein results from TCRdb running MiXCR on the reads. This table has around 170,000 distinct CDR3 sequences, around 47% appearing once. The sequenced sample was sorted CD4+, CD8+, or CD8+CD57+ T cells (not recorded which) from PBMCs. These receptors came from a human donor with aplastic anemia. Both conserved end residues are part of each CDR3. D genes are given only for firm matches. Clone sizes are given selectively: once, few, many, or a class where the clone is expanded.

CASSEREQGDSYEQYF TGTGCCAGCAGTGAACGGGAACAGGGGGACTCCTACGAGCAGTACTTC TRBJ2-7 . TRBV6-1 TRBD1
CSARAPPGHDNSPLHF TGCAGTGCTAGAGCCCCACCGGGACATGATAATTCACCCCTCCACTTT TRBJ1-6 few TRBV20-1 .
CASSYRQLAGVNNEQFF TGTGCCAGCAGTTACCGTCAACTAGCGGGAGTTAACAATGAGCAGTTCTTC TRBJ2-1 few TRBV6-2/TRBV6-3 TRBD2
CSVTDRGGTEAFF TGCAGCGTTACGGACAGGGGGGGAACTGAAGCTTTCTTT TRBJ1-1 . TRBV29-1 TRBD1
CASSYSFTENTGELFF TGTGCCAGCAGTTACTCGTTTACCGAGAACACCGGGGAGCTGTTTTTT TRBJ2-2 . TRBV6-5 .
CASSQRLGSNEKLFF TGTGCCAGCAGCCAAAGACTGGGGTCTAATGAAAAACTGTTTTTT TRBJ1-4 . TRBV3-1 .
CAWSSPLWSGNQPQHF TGTGCCTGGAGTTCCCCTTTATGGTCTGGCAATCAGCCCCAGCATTTT TRBJ1-5 . TRBV30 .
CSANPSGTGELFF TGCAGTGCTAACCCTAGCGGCACCGGGGAGCTGTTTTTT TRBJ2-2 many TRBV20-1 TRBD2
CASSRTSGYNEQFF TGTGCCAGCAGTCGGACTAGCGGGTACAATGAGCAGTTCTTC TRBJ2-1 many TRBV5-6 TRBD2
CSVRSGGNTIYF TGCAGCGTTCGGTCAGGAGGAAACACCATATATTTT TRBJ1-3 . TRBV29-1 .
CASRIRGRLGEAFF TGTGCCAGCAGAATCAGGGGAAGGCTGGGTGAAGCTTTCTTT TRBJ1-1 . TRBV2 .
CASSLDIGIADTEAFF TGTGCCAGCAGCTTAGATATAGGGATAGCGGACACTGAAGCTTTCTTT TRBJ1-1 . TRBV11-2 .
CAATREREDTQYF TGTGCCGCCACCCGGGAACGGGAAGATACGCAGTATTTT TRBJ2-3 . TRBV10-3 .
CASSLSENTEAFF TGTGCCAGCAGCTTATCCGAGAACACTGAAGCTTTCTTT TRBJ1-1 . TRBV7-7 .
CASSLESGRTEAFF TGTGCCAGCAGCTTGGAATCAGGTAGGACTGAAGCTTTCTTT TRBJ1-1 many TRBV5-4 .
CATSDAGQGLGELFF TGTGCCACCAGTGATGCCGGACAGGGCCTCGGGGAGCTGTTTTTT TRBJ2-2 . TRBV24-1 TRBD1
CASSSGWDEAFF TGTGCCAGCAGCTCAGGGTGGGATGAAGCTTTCTTT TRBJ1-1 . TRBV7-2 .
CASSPRDRGLQETQYF TGTGCCAGCAGCCCCCGGGACAGGGGCCTCCAAGAGACCCAGTACTTC TRBJ2-5 few TRBV7-8 TRBD1
CATSDGPHSRYEQYF TGTGCCACCAGTGACGGACCGCACTCGCGCTACGAGCAGTACTTC TRBJ2-7 . TRBV7-9 .
CASRRLAARSYNEQFF TGTGCCAGCAGACGACTAGCGGCTCGGTCCTACAATGAGCAGTTCTTC TRBJ2-1 . TRBV14 TRBD2
CASSLVADSNQPQHF TGTGCCAGCAGCTTAGTAGCGGATAGCAATCAGCCCCAGCATTTT TRBJ1-5 many TRBV7-6 .
CASTLGGYSYEQYF TGTGCCAGCACTCTAGGGGGTTATTCCTACGAGCAGTACTTC TRBJ2-7 . TRBV7-8 .
CASKPGQGRGQPQHF TGTGCCAGTAAACCGGGACAGGGGAGAGGGCAGCCCCAGCATTTT TRBJ1-5 . TRBV19 TRBD1
CSASSGGPNYGYTF TGCAGTGCTAGTTCGGGGGGCCCTAACTATGGCTACACCTTC TRBJ1-2 . TRBV20-1 .
CASIGTSGGGNEQFF TGTGCCAGTATAGGGACTAGCGGGGGCGGCAATGAGCAGTTCTTC TRBJ2-1 . TRBV19 TRBD2
CASSINGYEQYF TGTGCCAGTAGTATTAACGGCTACGAGCAGTACTTC TRBJ2-7 . TRBV19 .
CASSLGSGPGQPQHF TGTGCCAGCAGCTTAGGTTCAGGGCCTGGTCAGCCCCAGCATTTT TRBJ1-5 many TRBV7-2 .
CASSEWGTGGFETRYF TGTGCCAGCAGTGAATGGGGGACAGGGGGCTTTGAAACCCGGTACTTC TRBJ2-5 . TRBV25-1 TRBD1
CASNLDRVGGYTF TGTGCCAGCAACCTAGACAGGGTGGGTGGCTACACCTTC TRBJ1-2 . TRBV2 TRBD1
CASSQDSQTNYGYTF TGTGCCAGCAGCCAGGACAGCCAGACTAACTATGGCTACACCTTC TRBJ1-2 . TRBV7-9 .
CSAPDSNSNQPQHF TGCAGTGCTCCGGACAGTAATAGCAATCAGCCCCAGCATTTT TRBJ1-5 few TRBV20-1 .
CAWRDRVDGELFF TGTGCCTGGAGGGACAGGGTAGACGGGGAGCTGTTTTTT TRBJ2-2 . TRBV30 TRBD1
CASSYFDSGGYTF TGTGCCAGCAGCTACTTCGACAGCGGCGGCTACACCTTC TRBJ1-2 many TRBV11-2 .
CASSLGRGTNEKLFF TGTGCTAGCAGCTTAGGAAGGGGAACTAATGAAAAACTGTTTTTT TRBJ1-4 many TRBV7-7 .
CATSRDRGNTEAFF TGTGCCACCAGCAGAGATAGAGGGAACACTGAAGCTTTCTTT TRBJ1-1 many TRBV15 .
CASSQDLSSNQPQHF TGTGCCAGCAGCCAAGATCTAAGTAGCAATCAGCCCCAGCATTTT TRBJ1-5 many TRBV4-2 .
CSAPDRAPLGEKLFF TGCAGTGCACCGGACAGGGCCCCTCTCGGTGAAAAACTGTTTTTT TRBJ1-4 . TRBV20-1 TRBD1
CASSKGGGEQYF TGTGCCAGCAGCAAAGGGGGGGGCGAGCAGTACTTC TRBJ2-7 . TRBV7-2 .
CSARGTDLNHHF TGCAGTGCTAGAGGTACAGACCTAAATCACCACTTT TRBJ1-6 once TRBV20-1 .
CASSAPGRYGYTF TGTGCCAGCAGTGCGCCGGGGCGCTATGGCTACACCTTC TRBJ1-2 . TRBV2 .
CASSPPLAGKLFF TGTGCCAGCAGTCCTCCGTTGGCTGGAAAACTGTTTTTT TRBJ1-4 many TRBV12-3/TRBV12-4 .
CASSLGGTGNTGELFF TGTGCCAGCAGCTTAGGTGGGACAGGGAACACCGGGGAGCTGTTTTTT TRBJ2-2 few TRBV7-3 TRBD1
CASSLVAGYNTEAFF TGTGCCAGCAGCTTGGTGGCAGGCTACAACACTGAAGCTTTCTTT TRBJ1-1 . TRBV7-8 .
CASSQVQGVDGYTF TGTGCCAGCTCACAAGTCCAGGGAGTTGATGGCTACACCTTC TRBJ1-2 few TRBV18 .
CASSVGLAETTGELFF TGTGCCAGCAGCGTAGGCCTAGCGGAGACCACCGGGGAGCTGTTTTTT TRBJ2-2 many TRBV9 TRBD2
CASEGDAEKLFF TGTGCCAGTGAGGGGGATGCGGAAAAACTGTTTTTT TRBJ1-4 . TRBV19 .
CASSAPGQGYEQYF TGTGCCAGTAGTGCTCCTGGACAGGGGTACGAGCAGTACTTC TRBJ2-7 . TRBV19 TRBD1
CSVERGIGGLGYTF TGCAGCGTTGAGAGGGGAATAGGAGGGCTAGGCTACACCTTC TRBJ1-2 . TRBV29-1 .
CSAFSGRIDTQYF TGCAGTGCTTTTAGCGGGAGGATAGATACGCAGTATTTT TRBJ2-3 . TRBV20-1 TRBD2
CASSQEKGSPLHF TGCGCCAGCAGCCAAGAAAAGGGTTCACCCCTCCACTTT TRBJ1-6 once TRBV4-3 .
CSVGPTYQFF TGCAGCGTTGGTCCTACCTACCAGTTCTTC TRBJ2-1 . TRBV29-1 .
CSARDSNTDTQYF TGCAGTGCTAGAGATTCAAATACAGATACGCAGTATTTT TRBJ2-3 many TRBV20-1 .
CASVGANEKLFF TGTGCTAGTGTCGGGGCTAATGAAAAACTGTTTTTT TRBJ1-4 . TRBV12-5 .
CSAQSGGATDTQYF TGCAGTGCTCAAAGCGGGGGGGCAACAGATACGCAGTATTTT TRBJ2-3 once TRBV20-1 TRBD2
CSVEFSGQNTDTQYF TGCAGCGTTGAATTTTCGGGACAGAATACAGATACGCAGTATTTT TRBJ2-3 . TRBV29-1 TRBD1
CASSLDSGYTF TGTGCCAGCAGCTTAGATAGTGGCTACACCTTC TRBJ1-2 . TRBV7-9 .
CASSLPGLKTEAFF TGTGCCAGCAGCTTGCCGGGACTTAAGACTGAAGCTTTCTTT TRBJ1-1 few TRBV5-8 .